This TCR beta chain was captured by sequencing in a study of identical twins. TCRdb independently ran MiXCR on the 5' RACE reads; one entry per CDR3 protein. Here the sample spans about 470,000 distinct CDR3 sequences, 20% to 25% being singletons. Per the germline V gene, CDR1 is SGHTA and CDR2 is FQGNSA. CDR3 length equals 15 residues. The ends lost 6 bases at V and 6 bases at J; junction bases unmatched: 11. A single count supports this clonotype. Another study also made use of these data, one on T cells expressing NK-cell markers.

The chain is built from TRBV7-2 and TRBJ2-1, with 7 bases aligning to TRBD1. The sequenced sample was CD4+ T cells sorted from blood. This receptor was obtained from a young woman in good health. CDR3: CASSRRGQEVNEQFF. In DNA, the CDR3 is TGTGCCAGCAGTCGTCGTGGACAGGAGGTCAATGAGCAGTTCTTC. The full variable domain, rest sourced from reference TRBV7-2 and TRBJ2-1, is GAGVSQSPSNKVTEKGKDVELRCDPISGHTALYWYRQSLGQGLEFLIYFQGNSAPDKSGLPSDRFSAERTGGSVSTLTIQRTQQEDSAVYLCASSRRGQEVNEQFFGPGTRLTVL.